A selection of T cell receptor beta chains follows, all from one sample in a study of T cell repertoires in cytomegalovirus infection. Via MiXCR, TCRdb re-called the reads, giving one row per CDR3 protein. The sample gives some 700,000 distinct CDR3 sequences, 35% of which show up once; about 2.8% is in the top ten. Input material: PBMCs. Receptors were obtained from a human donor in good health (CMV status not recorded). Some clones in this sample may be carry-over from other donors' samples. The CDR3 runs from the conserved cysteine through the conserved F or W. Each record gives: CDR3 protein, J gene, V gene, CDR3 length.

CASSFRTDSYNEQFF	TRBJ2-1	TRBV12-3/TRBV12-4	15
CSVGPDGGSYEQYF	TRBJ2-7	TRBV29-1	14
CASSANRGLGQPQHF	TRBJ1-5	TRBV7-2	15
CASSAGPANYGYTF	TRBJ1-2	TRBV9	14
CATALDRWMYNEQFF	TRBJ2-1	TRBV27	15
CASGDSWAGANVLTF	TRBJ2-6	TRBV6-1	15
CARSFGGRETHYF	TRBJ2-5	TRBV28	13
CASRDSGANSPLHF	TRBJ1-6	TRBV12-3/TRBV12-4	14
CASSPTPGTGDNSPLHF	TRBJ1-6	TRBV5-4	17
CASRGRLYGYTF	TRBJ1-2	TRBV12-3/TRBV12-4	12
CASSSPGRSIYEQYF	TRBJ2-7	TRBV28	15
CASSGGTGGQRGRSSYNEQFF	TRBJ2-1	TRBV7-2	21
CASSSAGLGARAFF	TRBJ1-1	TRBV12-3/TRBV12-4	14
CASSYTRMNTGELFF	TRBJ2-2	TRBV19	15
CASSEPTGHEKLFF	TRBJ1-4	TRBV25-1	14
CASSYSSGIAEAFF	TRBJ1-1	TRBV6-2/TRBV6-3	14
CSASLAAGQETQYF	TRBJ2-5	TRBV20-1	14
CASSFTYDSGELFF	TRBJ2-2	TRBV19	14
CASSLPRLAGELFF	TRBJ2-2	TRBV7-9	14
CASSLGFEGETQYF	TRBJ2-5	TRBV27	14
CASSGRGGHGQPQHF	TRBJ1-5	TRBV28	15
CSARSRNSYNSPLHF	TRBJ1-6	TRBV20-1	15
CASSPTRNEQFF	TRBJ2-1	TRBV6-2/TRBV6-3	12
CASSFRGRGMSGETQYF	TRBJ2-5	TRBV12-3/TRBV12-4	17
CASSQQDRENQPQHF	TRBJ1-5	TRBV4-1	15
CASSLAGWGRETQYF	TRBJ2-5	TRBV7-2	15
CASLGCSSGANVLTF	TRBJ2-6	TRBV6-6	15
CSADLEGGRGEKLFF	TRBJ1-4	TRBV20-1	15
CATTPAGGPDTGELFF	TRBJ2-2	TRBV15	16
CASSLSGPGYGYTF	TRBJ1-2	TRBV11-1	14
CASSTQPGYEAFF	TRBJ1-1	TRBV7-3	13
CASRNRDRGPNSPLHF	TRBJ1-6	TRBV6-6	16
CASSSGQLDSGNTIYF	TRBJ1-3	TRBV7-2	16
CASSPGAHNSPLHF	TRBJ1-6	TRBV12-3/TRBV12-4	14
CATRGPSGTYNEQFF	TRBJ2-1	TRBV24-1	15
CASSWRGYEQFF	TRBJ2-1	TRBV6-2/TRBV6-3	12
CASSSGGTAGNTIYF	TRBJ1-3	TRBV28	15
CASSLTSGIPDTQYF	TRBJ2-3	TRBV7-8	15
CASSTRPTSGRGEQFF	TRBJ2-1	TRBV7-6	16
CASSELRDSYNEQFF	TRBJ2-1	TRBV25-1	15
CASSPGQVAQYF	TRBJ2-7	TRBV10-3	12
CAISGQGELPYEQYF	TRBJ2-7	TRBV10-3	15
CASSLTMNTEAFF	TRBJ1-1	TRBV7-3	13
CASSLSLGRVCNQPQHF	TRBJ1-5	TRBV5-5	17
CASSQASGGAGTEAFF	TRBJ1-1	TRBV4-1	16
CASTDSYNQPQHF	TRBJ1-5	TRBV28	13
CASAVVAGANVLTF	TRBJ2-6	TRBV2	14